This TCR beta chain was sequenced during a study of T-cell reconstitution after alpha-beta-depleted transplantation in children. Study results and caveats: After transplant, at about two months, alpha-beta T cells were reportedly derived from several hundred expanded graft clones. One year post-transplant, T-cell counts and diversity were largely derived from T cells produced anew. Surviving recipient T cells and thymic progenitors produced the high day-60 TCRbeta diversity seen in some patients.

Turning to this clonotype: The antigen is undetermined. A much more abundant neighbour one base away suggests this may be a read error.

Unique molecular identifiers were incorporated when the TCRbeta library was constructed. Each CDR3 protein gets one entry after TCRdb re-called the PCR reads with MiXCR. This sample has 200,000 to 250,000 distinct CDR3 sequences, with around 8% found just once. The CDR3 loop spans 13 amino acids. CDR1 is LGHDT and CDR2 is YNNKEL in the germline V gene (reference sequence). V trimming: 10 bases; J trimming: 2 bases; junction bases outside the gene matches: 5. The chain is built from TRBV3-1 and TRBJ2-1; 7 bases are shared with TRBD2. The source was PBMCs, mostly from graft donor cells, collected 180 days after TCRalphabeta/CD19-depleted stem cell transplant. This clonotype was obtained from a male patient under 18 who had a stem cell transplant for acute lymphoblastic leukemia, so the T cells may come from the graft donor. The CDR3 coding sequence is TGTGCCACAGCGGGGACCGCCTACAATGAGCAGTTCTTC. Its translation: CATAGTAYNEQFF.